This is a list of T cell receptor beta chains from one sample in a study of cytomegalovirus exposure and HLA in healthy donors. The protocol was immunoSEQ multiplex PCR, while the TCRdb copy is restricted to in-frame clones and leaves out a portion. The top ten hold more than 9% of the sample, which has approximately 150,000 clones, approximately 71% seen once. The sequenced sample consisted of PBMCs. Receptors originate from a man aged 30 to 39 in good health and CMV-seropositive. Both conserved end residues are part of each CDR3. D genes are given only for firm matches. A clone size is listed for some rows: how often the clone was seen (once, few, many), or a class if it is expanded.

cdr3_aa cdr3_nt j_call cdr3_length v_call clone_size d_call
CASSLVIASPYNEQFF TGTGCCAGCAGCTTAGTGATAGCCTCCCCCTACAATGAGCAGTTCTTC TRBJ2-1 16 TRBV11-2 . .
CASSLEDRRYGYTF TGTGCCAGCAGCTTAGAGGACAGACGCTATGGCTACACCTTC TRBJ1-2 14 TRBV7-9 . .
CASSPGQARELFF TGTGCCAGCAGCCCCGGACAAGCAAGGGAGCTGTTTTTT TRBJ2-2 13 TRBV7-2 . .
CASRPGLAAYQGGGTGELFF TGTGCCAGCAGACCCGGACTAGCGGCCTATCAAGGGGGGGGCACCGGGGAGCTGTTTTTT TRBJ2-2 20 TRBV28 . TRBD2
CASSLSRNEQFF TGTGCCAGCAGCTTAAGCCGGAATGAGCAGTTCTTC TRBJ2-1 12 TRBV7-6 once .
CASSSLGGRANEQFF TGTGCCAGCAGTTCCCTTGGCGGGAGGGCCAATGAGCAGTTCTTC TRBJ2-1 15 TRBV27 . TRBD2
CASSSIDRTSSEQYF TGTGCCAGCAGTTCGATCGACAGGACCTCCTCCGAGCAGTACTTC TRBJ2-7 15 TRBV27 . .
CASSFAGSYEQYF TGTGCCAGCAGCTTTGCGGGCTCCTACGAGCAGTACTTC TRBJ2-7 13 TRBV7-9 . .
CASSLGSPYEQYF TGTGCCAGCAGCTTAGGTAGCCCCTACGAGCAGTACTTC TRBJ2-7 13 TRBV7-8 . .
CASSGQGEDTQYF TGTGCCAGCAGCGGACAGGGAGAAGATACGCAGTATTTT TRBJ2-3 13 TRBV6-5 . TRBD1
CASSLWQGNSPLHF TGTGCCAGCAGCTTATGGCAGGGGAATTCACCCCTCCACTTT TRBJ1-6 14 TRBV11-2 . .
CASSQGTSGRAYEQYF TGTGCCAGCAGTCAAGGGACTAGCGGGAGGGCCTACGAGCAGTACTTC TRBJ2-7 16 TRBV2 . TRBD2
CASSPTGGDQPQHF TGTGCCAGCAGCCCGACAGGGGGGGATCAGCCCCAGCATTTT TRBJ1-5 14 TRBV5-8 . TRBD1
CASSLMAGVDTGELFF TGTGCCAGCAGCTTAATGGCAGGGGTGGACACCGGGGAGCTGTTTTTT TRBJ2-2 16 TRBV7-3 . .
CASSSRQETSCQPQHF TGTGCCAGCAGCTCTCGACAGGAGACTTCCTGTCAGCCCCAGCATTTT TRBJ1-5 16 TRBV21-1 . .
CASSWDRVGYEQYF TGTGCCAGCAGCTGGGACAGGGTGGGGTACGAGCAGTACTTC TRBJ2-7 14 TRBV5-4 . TRBD1
CASSETGFNEQYF TGTGCCAGCAGTGAAACAGGGTTCAACGAGCAGTACTTC TRBJ2-7 13 TRBV6-1 few .
CASSVQQGSNSPLHF TGTGCCAGCAGCGTCCAACAGGGGTCTAATTCACCCCTCCACTTT TRBJ1-6 15 TRBV7-3 . TRBD1
CASSSFGTRTGQFF TGTGCCAGCAGCTCCTTTGGGACTAGGACGGGACAGTTCTTC TRBJ2-1 14 TRBV13 . TRBD2
CASSLNSLSYEQYF TGTGCCAGCAGCTTAAACAGCCTATCCTACGAGCAGTACTTC TRBJ2-7 14 TRBV7-9 . .
CASSPRAGVNSPLHF TGTGCCAGCAGTCCCCGGGCAGGGGTGAATTCACCCCTCCACTTT TRBJ1-6 15 TRBV27 . .
CASSYGLAGDTQYF TGTGCCAGCAGTTACGGACTAGCGGGGGATACGCAGTATTTT TRBJ2-3 14 TRBV7-3 . TRBD2
CASSLSQGNSYEQYF TGTGCCAGCAGTTTAAGTCAGGGGAATTCATACGAGCAGTACTTC TRBJ2-7 15 TRBV28 . .
CASSLRVVTDTQYF TGCGCCAGCAGCTTGCGTGTCGTCACAGATACGCAGTATTTT TRBJ2-3 14 TRBV5-1 . .
CASSDGNQDYTEAFF TGTGCCAGCAGTGACGGGAACCAGGATTACACTGAAGCTTTCTTT TRBJ1-1 15 TRBV6-1 . .
CATIGQGLHEQYF TGTGCCACCATCGGACAGGGTCTCCACGAGCAGTACTTC TRBJ2-7 13 TRBV6-6 . TRBD1
CASSQVYVSGTVVWFF TGCGCCAGCAGCCAAGTTTATGTTAGCGGGACAGTTGTCTGGTTCTTC TRBJ2-1 16 TRBV4-1 . .
CASSLLSGGFGTDTQYF TGTGCCAGCAGTTTGCTGTCAGGGGGCTTTGGCACAGATACGCAGTATTTT TRBJ2-3 17 TRBV28 . TRBD1
CASSIDHGKGGLDTQYF TGTGCCAGTAGTATAGATCATGGGAAGGGAGGGTTGGATACGCAGTATTTT TRBJ2-3 17 TRBV19 . TRBD2
CASSFLAGRPYEQYF TGTGCCAGCAGTTTCCTAGCGGGTAGGCCCTACGAGCAGTACTTC TRBJ2-7 15 TRBV28 once TRBD2
CASSDDRYEQYF TGTGCCAGCAGTGACGACAGGTACGAGCAGTACTTC TRBJ2-7 12 TRBV6-5 . .
CAIRADWAGELFF TGTGCCATCAGAGCCGACTGGGCCGGGGAGCTGTTTTTT TRBJ2-2 13 TRBV10-3 once .
CASSGPGGNTEAFF TGTGCCAGCAGTGGCCCAGGGGGCAACACTGAAGCTTTCTTT TRBJ1-1 14 TRBV2 . TRBD1
CASSYGGGLNEQYF TGTGCCAGCAGCTACGGGGGTGGACTAAACGAGCAGTACTTC TRBJ2-7 14 TRBV28 . .
CASSPDRLYEQYF TGTGCCAGCAGCCCGGACAGACTCTACGAGCAGTACTTC TRBJ2-7 13 TRBV7-9 . .
CAISESGIRLTDTQYF TGTGCCATCAGTGAGTCGGGCATAAGGCTCACAGATACGCAGTATTTT TRBJ2-3 16 TRBV10-3 . .
CASSQGGVGQPQHF TGTGCCAGTAGTCAAGGGGGTGTCGGACAGCCCCAGCATTTT TRBJ1-5 14 TRBV19 . .
CASSFRGQGRDGYTF TGTGCCAGCAGTTTTCGGGGACAGGGTAGGGATGGCTACACCTTC TRBJ1-2 15 TRBV28 few TRBD1
CASSSSGNEQFF TGTGCCAGCAGCTCGTCAGGGAATGAGCAGTTCTTC TRBJ2-1 12 TRBV7-7 few .
CASSIIRGMKNQPQHF TGTGCCAGTAGTATAATCAGGGGTATGAAGAATCAGCCCCAGCATTTT TRBJ1-5 16 TRBV19 . .
CASRPGTGAGYTF TGTGCCAGCAGACCCGGGACAGGGGCCGGCTACACCTTC TRBJ1-2 13 TRBV2 few TRBD1
CASSLYSGPYEQYF TGTGCCAGCAGCTTGTATAGCGGACCCTACGAGCAGTACTTC TRBJ2-7 14 TRBV11-3 . .
CASSTQGAFGYTF TGTGCCAGCAGTACCCAGGGGGCGTTTGGCTACACCTTC TRBJ1-2 13 TRBV28 . TRBD1
CASARGGRSTDTQYF TGTGCCAGCGCCCGAGGCGGGAGGAGCACAGATACGCAGTATTTT TRBJ2-3 15 TRBV28 . TRBD2
CASSQHKQGWAAEKLFF TGTGCCAGCAGCCAGCACAAGCAGGGATGGGCGGCTGAAAAACTGTTTTTT TRBJ1-4 17 TRBV4-2 once .
CASSGPLRTNTEAFF TGTGCCAGCAGCGGGCCCCTCAGGACTAACACTGAAGCTTTCTTT TRBJ1-1 15 TRBV9 few .
CASSLAGLAGVNEQFF TGCGCCAGCAGCTTGGCCGGACTAGCGGGAGTCAATGAGCAGTTCTTC TRBJ2-1 16 TRBV5-1 few TRBD2
CASSSLAEAFF TGTGCCAGCAGTTCCCTCGCTGAAGCTTTCTTT TRBJ1-1 11 TRBV6-5 . .
CASSISPSGSGANVLTF TGTGCCAGTAGTATATCCCCCTCGGGCTCTGGGGCCAACGTCCTGACTTTC TRBJ2-6 17 TRBV19 . .
CASSSSPPLGTQYF TGTGCCAGCAGCTCGTCGCCTCCTCTCGGGACGCAGTATTTT TRBJ2-3 14 TRBV7-3 . .
CASSLRQNLNTEAFF TGTGCCAGCAGCTTAAGACAGAACTTGAACACTGAAGCTTTCTTT TRBJ1-1 15 TRBV7-9 . .
CASSARGASTDTQYF TGTGCCAGTAGTGCAAGGGGTGCTAGCACAGATACGCAGTATTTT TRBJ2-3 15 TRBV19 . .
CASSPTSGVTNEQFF TGTGCCAGCAGCCCTACTAGCGGGGTAACAAATGAGCAGTTCTTC TRBJ2-1 15 TRBV7-3 . TRBD2
CASSLVGDSGDTQYF TGTGCCAGCAGCTTAGTGGGGGACAGTGGGGATACGCAGTATTTT TRBJ2-3 15 TRBV7-9 . TRBD1
CASSELADSYEQYF TGTGCCAGCAGCGAACTAGCGGACTCCTACGAGCAGTACTTC TRBJ2-7 14 TRBV9 few TRBD2
CASSVAGGPFRFTGELFF TGTGCCAGCAGCGTAGCGGGAGGGCCGTTTCGGTTCACCGGGGAGCTGTTTTTT TRBJ2-2 18 TRBV9 few TRBD2
CASSLQSGKRGYTF TGCGCCAGCAGCTTGCAATCAGGGAAGCGTGGCTACACCTTC TRBJ1-2 14 TRBV5-1 . .
CASTTLAKDEQYF TGTGCCAGCACCACACTAGCGAAGGACGAGCAGTACTTC TRBJ2-7 13 TRBV28 few TRBD2
CASSLWALETQYF TGTGCCAGCAGTTTATGGGCCCTAGAGACCCAGTACTTC TRBJ2-5 13 TRBV28 . .